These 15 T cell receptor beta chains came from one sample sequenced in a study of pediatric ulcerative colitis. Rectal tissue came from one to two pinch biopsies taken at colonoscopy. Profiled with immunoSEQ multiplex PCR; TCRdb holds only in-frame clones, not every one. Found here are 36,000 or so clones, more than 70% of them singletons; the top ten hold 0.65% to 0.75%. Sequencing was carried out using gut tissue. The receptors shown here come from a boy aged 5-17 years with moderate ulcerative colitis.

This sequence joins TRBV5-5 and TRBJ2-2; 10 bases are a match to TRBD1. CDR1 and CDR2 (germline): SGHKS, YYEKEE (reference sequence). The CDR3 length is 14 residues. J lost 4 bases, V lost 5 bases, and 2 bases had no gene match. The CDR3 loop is CASSGTGATGELFF. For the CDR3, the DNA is TGTGCCAGCAGTGGGACAGGGGCCACCGGGGAGCTGTTTTTT.

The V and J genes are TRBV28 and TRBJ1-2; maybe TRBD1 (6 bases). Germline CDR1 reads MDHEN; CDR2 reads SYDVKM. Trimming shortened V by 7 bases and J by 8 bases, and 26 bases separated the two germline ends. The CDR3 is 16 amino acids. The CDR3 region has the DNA TGTGCCAGCATCCCTGGGGGCTCTCCGACTCAGCGGGGCTACACCTTC. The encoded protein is CASIPGGSPTQRGYTF.

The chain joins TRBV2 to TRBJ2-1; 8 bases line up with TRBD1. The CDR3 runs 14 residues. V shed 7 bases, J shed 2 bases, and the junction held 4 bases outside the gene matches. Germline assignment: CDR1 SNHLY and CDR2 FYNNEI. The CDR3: CASKATGAYNEQFF. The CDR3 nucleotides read TGTGCCAGCAAGGCGACAGGGGCCTACAATGAGCAGTTCTTC.

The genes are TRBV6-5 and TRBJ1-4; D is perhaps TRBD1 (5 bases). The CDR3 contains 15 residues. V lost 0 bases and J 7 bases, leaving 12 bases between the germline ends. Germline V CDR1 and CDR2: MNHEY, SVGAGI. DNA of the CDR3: TGTGCCAGCAGTTACTCGGGCCAGGGAGTTGAAAAACTGTTTTTT. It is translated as CASSYSGQGVEKLFF.

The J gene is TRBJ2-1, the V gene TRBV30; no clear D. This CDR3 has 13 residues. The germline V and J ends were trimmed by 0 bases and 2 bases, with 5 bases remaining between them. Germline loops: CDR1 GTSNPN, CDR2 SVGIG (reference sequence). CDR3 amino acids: CAWSVGTYNEQFF. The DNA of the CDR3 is TGTGCCTGGAGTGTGGGAACCTACAATGAGCAGTTCTTC. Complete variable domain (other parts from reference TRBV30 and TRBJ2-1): SQTIHQWPATLVQPVGSPLSLECTVEGTSNPNLYWYRQAAGRGLQLLFYSVGIGQISSEVPQNLSASRPQDRQFILSSKKLLLSDSGFYLCAWSVGTYNEQFFGPGTRLTVL.

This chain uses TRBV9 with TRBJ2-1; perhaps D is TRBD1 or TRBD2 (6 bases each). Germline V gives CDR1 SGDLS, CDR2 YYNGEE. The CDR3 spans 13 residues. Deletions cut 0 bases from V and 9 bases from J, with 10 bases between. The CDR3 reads CASSVEGGGEQFF. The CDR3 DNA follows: TGTGCCAGCAGCGTAGAGGGGGGCGGTGAGCAGTTCTTC.

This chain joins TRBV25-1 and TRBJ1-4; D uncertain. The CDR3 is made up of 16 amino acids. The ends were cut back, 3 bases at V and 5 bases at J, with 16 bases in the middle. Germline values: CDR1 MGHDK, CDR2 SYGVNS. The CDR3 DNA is TGTGCCAGCAGTGAGAGTGGGCGGGGAAAGAATGAAAAACTGTTTTTT. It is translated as CASSESGRGKNEKLFF.

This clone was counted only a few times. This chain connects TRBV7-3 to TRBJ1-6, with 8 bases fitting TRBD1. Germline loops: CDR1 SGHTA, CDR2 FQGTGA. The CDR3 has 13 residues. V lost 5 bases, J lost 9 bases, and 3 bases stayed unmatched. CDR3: CASSGGQGSPLHF. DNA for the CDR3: TGTGCCAGCAGCGGTGGACAGGGTTCACCCCTCCACTTT.

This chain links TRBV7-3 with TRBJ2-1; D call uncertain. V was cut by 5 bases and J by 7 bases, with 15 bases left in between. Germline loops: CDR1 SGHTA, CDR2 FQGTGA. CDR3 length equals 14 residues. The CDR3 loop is CASSPQYGRNEQFF. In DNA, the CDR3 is TGTGCCAGCAGCCCCCAGTACGGGCGAAATGAGCAGTTCTTC.

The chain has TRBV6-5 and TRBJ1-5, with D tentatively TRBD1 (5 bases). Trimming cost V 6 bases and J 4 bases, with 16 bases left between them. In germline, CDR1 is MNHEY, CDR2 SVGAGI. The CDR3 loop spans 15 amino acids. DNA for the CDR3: TGTGCCAGCAGACAGGTGTGGGGAGGGAATCAGCCCCAGCATTTT. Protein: CASRQVWGGNQPQHF.

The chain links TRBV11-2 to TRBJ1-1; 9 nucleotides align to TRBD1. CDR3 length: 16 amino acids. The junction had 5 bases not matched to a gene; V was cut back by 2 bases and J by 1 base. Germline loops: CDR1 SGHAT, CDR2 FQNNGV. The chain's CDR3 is CASSLRQGGWNTEAFF. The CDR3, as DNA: TGTGCCAGCAGCTTACGACAGGGGGGATGGAACACTGAAGCTTTCTTT.

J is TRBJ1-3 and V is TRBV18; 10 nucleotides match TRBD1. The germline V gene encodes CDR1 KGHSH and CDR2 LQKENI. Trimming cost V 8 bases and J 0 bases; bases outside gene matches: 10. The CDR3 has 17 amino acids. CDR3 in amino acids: CASHTWGTGASGNTIYF. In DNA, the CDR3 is TGTGCCAGCCATACCTGGGGGACAGGGGCCTCTGGAAACACCATATATTTT.

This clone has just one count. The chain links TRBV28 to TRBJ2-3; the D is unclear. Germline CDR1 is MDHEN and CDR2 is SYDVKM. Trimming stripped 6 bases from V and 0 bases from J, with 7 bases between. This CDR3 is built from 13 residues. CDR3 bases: TGTGCCAGCAGGGCGACTAGCACAGATACGCAGTATTTT. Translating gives CASRATSTDTQYF.

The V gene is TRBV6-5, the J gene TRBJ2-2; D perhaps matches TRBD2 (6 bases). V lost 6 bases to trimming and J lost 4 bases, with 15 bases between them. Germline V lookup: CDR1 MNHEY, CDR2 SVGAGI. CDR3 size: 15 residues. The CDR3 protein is CASSFRTMGTGELFF. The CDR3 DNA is TGTGCCAGCAGCTTCAGGACTATGGGCACCGGGGAGCTGTTTTTT.

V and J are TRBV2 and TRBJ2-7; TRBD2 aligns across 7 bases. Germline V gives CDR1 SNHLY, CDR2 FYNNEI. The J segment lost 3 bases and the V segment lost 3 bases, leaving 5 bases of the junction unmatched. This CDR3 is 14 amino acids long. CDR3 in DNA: TGTGCCAGCAGTGATTCTAGCGGAAACTACGAGCAGTACTTC. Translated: CASSDSSGNYEQYF.